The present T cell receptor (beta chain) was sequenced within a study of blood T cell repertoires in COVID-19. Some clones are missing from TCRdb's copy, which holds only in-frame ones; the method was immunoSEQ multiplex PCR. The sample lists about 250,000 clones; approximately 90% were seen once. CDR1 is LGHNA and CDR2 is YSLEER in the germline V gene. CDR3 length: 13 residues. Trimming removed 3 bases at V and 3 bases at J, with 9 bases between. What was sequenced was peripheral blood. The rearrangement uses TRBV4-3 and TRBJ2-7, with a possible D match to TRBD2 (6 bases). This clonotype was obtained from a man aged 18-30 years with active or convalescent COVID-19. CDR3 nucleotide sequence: TGCGCCAGCAGCCAGGGACTGGACTACGAGCAGTACTTC. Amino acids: CASSQGLDYEQYF.